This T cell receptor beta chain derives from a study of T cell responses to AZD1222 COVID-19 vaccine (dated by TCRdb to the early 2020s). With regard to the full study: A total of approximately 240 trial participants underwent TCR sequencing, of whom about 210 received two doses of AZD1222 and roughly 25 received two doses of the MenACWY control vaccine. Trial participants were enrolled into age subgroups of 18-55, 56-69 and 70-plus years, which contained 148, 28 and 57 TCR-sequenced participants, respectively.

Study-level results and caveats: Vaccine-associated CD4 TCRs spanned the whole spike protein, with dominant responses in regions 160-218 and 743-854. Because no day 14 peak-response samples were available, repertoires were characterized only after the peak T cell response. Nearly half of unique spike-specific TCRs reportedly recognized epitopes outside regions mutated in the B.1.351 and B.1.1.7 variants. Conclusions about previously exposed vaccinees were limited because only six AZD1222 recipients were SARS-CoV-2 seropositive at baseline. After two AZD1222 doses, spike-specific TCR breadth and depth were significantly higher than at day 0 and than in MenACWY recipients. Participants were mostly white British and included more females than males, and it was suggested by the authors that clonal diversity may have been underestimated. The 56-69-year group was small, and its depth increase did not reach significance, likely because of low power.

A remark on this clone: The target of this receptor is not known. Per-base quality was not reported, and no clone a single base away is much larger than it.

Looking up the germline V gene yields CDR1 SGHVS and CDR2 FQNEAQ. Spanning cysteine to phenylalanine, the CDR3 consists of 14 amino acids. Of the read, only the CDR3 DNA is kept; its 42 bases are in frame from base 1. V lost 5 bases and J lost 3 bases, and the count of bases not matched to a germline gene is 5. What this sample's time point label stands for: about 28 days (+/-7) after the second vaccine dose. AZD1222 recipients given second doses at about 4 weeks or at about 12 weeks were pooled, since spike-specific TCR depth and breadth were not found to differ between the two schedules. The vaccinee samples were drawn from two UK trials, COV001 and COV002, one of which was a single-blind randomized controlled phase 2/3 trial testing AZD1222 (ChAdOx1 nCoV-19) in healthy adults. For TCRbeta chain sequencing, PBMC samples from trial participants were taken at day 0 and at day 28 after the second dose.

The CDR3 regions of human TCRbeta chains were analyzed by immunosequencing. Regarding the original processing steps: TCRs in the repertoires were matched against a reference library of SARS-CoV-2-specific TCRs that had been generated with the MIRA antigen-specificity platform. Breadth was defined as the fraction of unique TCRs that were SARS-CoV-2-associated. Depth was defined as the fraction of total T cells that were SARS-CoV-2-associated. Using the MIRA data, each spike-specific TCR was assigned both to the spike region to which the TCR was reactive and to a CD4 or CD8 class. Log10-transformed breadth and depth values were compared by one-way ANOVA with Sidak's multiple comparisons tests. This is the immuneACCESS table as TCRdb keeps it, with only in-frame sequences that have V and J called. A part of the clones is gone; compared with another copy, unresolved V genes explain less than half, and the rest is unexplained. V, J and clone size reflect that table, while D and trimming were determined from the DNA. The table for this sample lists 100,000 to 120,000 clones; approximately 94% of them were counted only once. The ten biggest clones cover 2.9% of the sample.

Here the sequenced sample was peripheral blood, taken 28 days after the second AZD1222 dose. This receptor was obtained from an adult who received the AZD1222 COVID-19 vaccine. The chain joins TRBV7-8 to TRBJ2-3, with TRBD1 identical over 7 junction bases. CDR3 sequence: CASSVDRETDTQYF. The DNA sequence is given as TGTGCCAGCAGCGTCGACAGGGAAACAGATACGCAGTATTTT. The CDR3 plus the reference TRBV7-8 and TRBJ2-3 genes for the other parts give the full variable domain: GAGVSQSPRYKVAKRGQDVALRCDPISGHVSLFWYQQALGQGPEFLTYFQNEAQLDKSGLPSDRFFAERPEGSVSTLKIQRTQQEDSAVYLCASSVDRETDTQYFGPGTRLTVL.